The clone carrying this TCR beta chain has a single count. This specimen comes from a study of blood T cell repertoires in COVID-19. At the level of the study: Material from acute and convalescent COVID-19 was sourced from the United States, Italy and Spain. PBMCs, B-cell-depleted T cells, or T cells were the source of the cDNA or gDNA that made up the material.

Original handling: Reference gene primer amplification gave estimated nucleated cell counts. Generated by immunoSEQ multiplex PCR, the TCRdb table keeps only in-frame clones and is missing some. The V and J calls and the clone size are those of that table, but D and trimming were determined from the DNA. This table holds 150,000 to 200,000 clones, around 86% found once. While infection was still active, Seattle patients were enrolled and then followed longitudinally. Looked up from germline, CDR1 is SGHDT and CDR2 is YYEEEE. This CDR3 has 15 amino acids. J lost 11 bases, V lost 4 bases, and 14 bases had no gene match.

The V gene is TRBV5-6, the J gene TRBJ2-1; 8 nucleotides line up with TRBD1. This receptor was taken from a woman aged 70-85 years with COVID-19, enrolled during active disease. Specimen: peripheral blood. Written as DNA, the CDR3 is TGTGCCAGCAGCAAAGGGACAGGAAGAATCGAGAAGCAGTTCTTC. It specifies CASSKGTGRIEKQFF.